This T cell receptor (beta chain) was recovered during a study of T-cell reconstitution after alpha-beta-depleted transplantation in children (dated by TCRdb to 2016 to 2017). Some background on the complete study: T-cell immune reconstitution after TCRalphabeta/CD19-depleted allogeneic hematopoietic cell transplantation in children was quantitatively tracked in the study by means of TCR repertoire profiling.

This clonotype was counted a few times. The antigen it binds to is not known. No much larger clone exists at a distance of one base, and base qualities are not known. Summary of the overall study and its limitations: Over subsequent months, a decline in hyperexpanded clone frequencies was noted, and after one year, T-cell counts and TCRbeta diversity were mostly ascribed to newly produced T cells. The high TCRbeta diversity at day 60 in some patients was ascribed to recipient T cells and intrathymic progenitors that had survived conditioning. Apparently early alphabetaT-cell count recovery about two months after transplant reportedly relied on only several hundred rapidly expanded clones derived from non-depleted graft cells.

The meaning of the sample's treatment or condition label: allogeneic hematopoietic cell transplantation with graft depleted of TCRalphabeta T cells and CD19 B cells. The transplant recipients were children given TCRalphabeta/CD19-depleted allogeneic hematopoietic cell grafts. Libraries came from PCR. Sequenced using an Illumina HiSeq 2500. TCR library preparation used molecular barcoding, with unique molecular identifiers applied to normalize quantification of the TCRbeta repertoire. The public reads were reanalyzed by TCRdb: fastp trimming at Q25, MiXCR alignment, in-frame beta chains only. Identical CDR3 protein sequences are pooled into one entry, listed with their most common genes and DNA. The table for this sample lists hundreds of thousands of distinct CDR3 sequences; 13% of them were counted only once. Of the sample, 0.79% falls within the top ten clones. Sequencing used PBMCs, obtained before TCRalphabeta/CD19-depleted stem cell transplant. The receptor was derived from a girl aged 2-10 years with congenital amegakaryocytic thrombocytopenia, due to receive a stem cell transplant.

The DNA reads as follows: TGCGCCAGCAGCTTGATGTGGGACAGGGGTAGACGAGAGACCCAGTACTTC. Translated, it gives CASSLMWDRGRRETQYF. This chain is built from TRBV5-1 and TRBJ2-5; 10 bases in between match TRBD1. Reading the germline V gene gives CDR1 SGHRS and CDR2 YFSETQ. Its CDR3 holds 17 amino acids, cysteine through phenylalanine. The kept DNA is CDR3 alone, 51 bases in frame from the first base. Trimming removed 1 base from V and 4 bases from J; the gene matches leave 10 bases unexplained. The variable domain in full, with residues beyond the CDR3 obtained from the reference TRBV5-1 and TRBJ2-5 genes, is KAGVTQTPRYLIKTRGQQVTLSCSPISGHRSVSWYQQTPGQGLQFLFEYFSETQRNKGNFPGRFSGRQFSNSRSEMNVSTLELGDSALYLCASSLMWDRGRRETQYFGPGTRLLVL.